This T cell receptor beta chain was sequenced during a study of control samples from healthy donors and cancer patients. V lost 5 bases and J 3 bases, leaving 19 bases between the germline ends. Germline V lookup: CDR1 SGHAT, CDR2 FQNNGV. The CDR3 spans 17 residues. Here immunoSEQ multiplex PCR was the method, and the copy in TCRdb shows in-frame clones only, minus some. The sample has roughly 180,000 clones; around 92% are singletons. The chain joins TRBV11-2 to TRBJ2-2; tentatively, D is TRBD1 or TRBD2 (6 bases each). The TCR was taken from a woman in her forties in good health. Sequenced input: blood. This CDR3 reads CASSDPGGVFHTGELFF. DNA for the CDR3: TGTGCCAGCAGCGACCCCGGGGGCGTTTTTCACACCGGGGAGCTGTTTTTT.